This T cell receptor (beta chain) was observed in a study of early T cells in non-severe SARS-CoV-2 infection. Points from the study as a whole: CD4 and private specificities were missed by VDJdb matching, which favored anti-spike CD8 responses.

In its sample, this clonotype ranks as medium-sized. What it binds is unknown. MiXCR was run by TCRdb on the 5' RACE reads, yielding one entry per CDR3 protein. This table holds approximately 80,000 distinct CDR3 sequences, about 11% found once. CDR3 length equals 12 residues. The germline gives CDR1 SQVTM, CDR2 ANQGSEA. Trimming pared 6 bases from V and 0 bases from J, leaving 7 bases between. The receptor comes from an adult who was a healthcare worker with PCR-confirmed SARS-CoV-2 infection or an uninfected control (not recorded which). The chain has TRBV29-1 and TRBJ2-3; D gene ambiguous. The material sequenced was whole blood, taken at baseline. CDR3 sequence reads: CSVADSTDTQYF. The CDR3 coding sequence is TGCAGCGTCGCGGACAGCACAGATACGCAGTATTTT.